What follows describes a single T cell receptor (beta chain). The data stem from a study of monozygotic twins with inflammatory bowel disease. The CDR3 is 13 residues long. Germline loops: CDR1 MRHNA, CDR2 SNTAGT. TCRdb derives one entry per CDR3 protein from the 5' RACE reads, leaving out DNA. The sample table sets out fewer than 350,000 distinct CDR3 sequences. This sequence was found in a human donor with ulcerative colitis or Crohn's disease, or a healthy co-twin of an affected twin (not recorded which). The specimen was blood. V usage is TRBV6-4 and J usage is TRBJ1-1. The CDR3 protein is CASRVKPNTEAFF.